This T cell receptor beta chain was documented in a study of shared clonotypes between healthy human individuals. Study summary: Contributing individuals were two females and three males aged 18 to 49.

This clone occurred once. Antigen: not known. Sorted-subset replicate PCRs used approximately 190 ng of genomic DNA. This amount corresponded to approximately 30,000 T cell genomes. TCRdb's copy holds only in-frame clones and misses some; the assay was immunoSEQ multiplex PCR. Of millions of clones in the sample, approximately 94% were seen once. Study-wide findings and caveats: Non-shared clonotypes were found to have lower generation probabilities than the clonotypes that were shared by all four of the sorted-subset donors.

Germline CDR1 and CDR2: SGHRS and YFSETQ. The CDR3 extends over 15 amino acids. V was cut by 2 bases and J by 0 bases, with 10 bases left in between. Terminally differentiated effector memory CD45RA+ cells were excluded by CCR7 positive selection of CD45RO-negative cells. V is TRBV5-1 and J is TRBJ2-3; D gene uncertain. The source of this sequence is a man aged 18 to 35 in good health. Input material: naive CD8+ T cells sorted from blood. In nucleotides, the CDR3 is TGCGCCAGCAGCTTAGTCGATGCTAGCACAGATACGCAGTATTTT. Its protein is CASSLVDASTDTQYF.